Here is one TCR beta chain with its context. The antigen it binds to is not known. No much larger clone exists at a distance of one base, and base qualities are not known. This entry comes from a study of blood T cell repertoires in COVID-19 (dated by TCRdb to 2018 to 2020). Broadly, across the study: Samples from collaborators originated in the United States, Italy and Spain and spanned both the acute and convalescent phases of COVID-19. The material from the prospective study consisted of cDNA or gDNA derived from T cells, B-cell-depleted T cells, or PBMCs. A freely available public database, intended as a resource for researchers studying the immune response to SARS-CoV-2, is where the repertoires were released. Where HLA class I and class II types were available, the types were taken from metadata supplied by the sample provider, not from assay-based typing. Samples came from the ongoing ImmuneRACE study (first 160 participants) plus 1,254 subjects from 6 global collaborators. Deeply sampled blood TCRbeta repertoires from subjects exposed to, actively infected with, or recovered from COVID-19 were included in the dataset. Sample metadata almost always included a de-identified subject ID, COVID-19 status, age in years and sex.

General conclusions and limits of the study: Clinical and demographic metadata were provided uncurated, with the amount varying by source and participant.

Inclusive of the bounding cysteine and phenylalanine, the CDR3 is 15 residues long. Only the CDR3 DNA stays, 45 bases, in frame from base 1. V is trimmed back by 5 bases and J by 7 bases, and the junction contains 8 bases that no gene match accounts for. The germline V gene provides CDR1 SGHVS and CDR2 FNYEAQ. The immunoSEQ Assay, a bias-controlled multiplex PCR, was used to amplify TCRbeta CDR3 regions from genomic DNA. The study's processing was this. Nucleated cell counts per sample were estimated from amplification of reference gene primers within the assay. To quantify the absolute abundance of each unique TCRbeta CDR3 rearrangement, sequence reads were collapsed and filtered. For each sample, productive Simpson clonality was calculated by taking the square root of Simpson's diversity index across productive rearrangements. In TCRdb, the immuneACCESS table is reduced to in-frame sequences with V and J assigned. These tables do not hold every clone; where another copy was compared, an unresolved V gene accounts for under half, and the others remain unexplained. That table gives V, J and clone size, and the DNA gave D and trimming. Across this sample there are some 250,000 clones, with 80% to 90% seen only once. 1.5% to 2% of the sample belongs to the ten largest clones.

Enrolling through a virtual design, the prospective study's participants ranged in age from about 18 to 89 years and lived across approximately 25 United States geographic areas. In the prospective study, participants were assigned to cohorts based on the clinical history participants reported in a screening survey and a study questionnaire. Recovered participants in ImmuneRACE Cohort 3 were defined by two consecutive negative NP/OP PCR tests, clearance by a healthcare professional, or resolution of symptoms. In the prospective study, mobile phlebotomists collected whole blood, serum and a nasopharyngeal or oropharyngeal swab from each participant. Participants in the prospective study had the option to provide additional blood draws and questionnaires over a roughly two-month period. Prospective study blood samples were shipped either frozen or at room temperature before DNA extraction.

The specimen sequenced was PBMCs or T cells enriched from blood (not recorded which). This receptor was obtained from a woman in her 50s who had recovered from COVID-19. This sequence uses TRBV7-6 and TRBJ1-4; a stretch of 9 junction bases matches TRBD1. The CDR3 region: CASSLSGTGPEKLFF. The nucleotide sequence is TGTGCCAGCAGCCTAAGCGGGACAGGGCCTGAAAAACTGTTTTTT.